The clone carrying this TCR beta chain was seen only once. These data are taken from a study of blood T cell repertoires in COVID-19. The junction had 5 bases not matched to a gene; V was cut back by 0 bases and J by 6 bases. This CDR3 spans 15 amino acids. Germline CDR1 MNHEY, CDR2 SMNVEV (reference sequence). Some clones are missing from TCRdb's copy, which holds only in-frame ones; the method was immunoSEQ multiplex PCR. This table has approximately 150,000 clones, 80% to 90% appearing once. This rearrangement joins TRBV27 to TRBJ2-7, with 10 bases that match TRBD1. Material: peripheral blood. The clonotype originates from a man aged 18 to 29 with COVID-19, enrolled during active disease. This CDR3 reads CASSLSSTGGPEQYF. In DNA, the CDR3 is TGTGCCAGCAGTTTATCGTCGACAGGGGGCCCCGAGCAGTACTTC.